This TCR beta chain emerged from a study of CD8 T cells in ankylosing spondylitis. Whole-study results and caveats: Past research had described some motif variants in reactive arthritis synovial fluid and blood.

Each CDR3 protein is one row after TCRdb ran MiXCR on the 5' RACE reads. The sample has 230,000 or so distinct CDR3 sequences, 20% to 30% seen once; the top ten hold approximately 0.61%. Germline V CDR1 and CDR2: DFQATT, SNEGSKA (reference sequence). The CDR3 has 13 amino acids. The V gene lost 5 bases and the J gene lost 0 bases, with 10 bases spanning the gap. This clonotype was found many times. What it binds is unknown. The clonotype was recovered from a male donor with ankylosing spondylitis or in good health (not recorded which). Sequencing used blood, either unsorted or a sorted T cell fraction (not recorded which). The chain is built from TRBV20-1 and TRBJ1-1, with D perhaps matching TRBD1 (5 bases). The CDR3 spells CSAHRNMNTEAFF. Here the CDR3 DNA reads TGCAGTGCTCACAGGAACATGAACACTGAAGCTTTCTTT.